The clone carrying this T cell receptor (beta chain) was seen repeatedly, ten times or more. Per the authors' pipeline: Amplification from reference gene primers served as the basis for estimated nucleated cell counts. Profiling relied on immunoSEQ multiplex PCR, and the TCRdb table lists in-frame clones only, not all of them. V and J calls and clone size are as listed in that table; D and trimming were resolved from the DNA. Here the sample spans 70,000 to 95,000 clones, about 81% being singletons. The sample originates from a study of blood T cell repertoires in COVID-19. Across the study: Collection of acute and convalescent COVID-19 samples took place in the United States, Italy and Spain. T cells, B-cell-depleted T cells, or PBMCs provided the cDNA or gDNA that served as material.

This sequence originates from a human donor in a cohort sampled during active COVID-19. Sequenced material: peripheral blood.

The CDR3 DNA sequence: TGTGCCAGCAGCTTTAGGAGACAGGCGGGCGAGCAGTACTTC. It yields the protein CASSFRRQAGEQYF. The chain recombines TRBV7-6 with TRBJ2-7; D is possibly TRBD1 (6 bases). Per germline, CDR1 SGHVS and CDR2 FNYEAQ. CDR3 size: 14 residues. V gave up 3 bases and J gave up 6 bases, with 15 bases separating them.